This T cell receptor (beta chain) originates from a study of blood T cell repertoires in COVID-19. About the research overall: Sample material is recorded as cDNA or gDNA derived from T cells, B-cell-depleted T cells, or PBMCs.

Produced via immunoSEQ multiplex PCR; TCRdb's table is partial and in-frame only. This table holds about 290,000 clones, approximately 91% found once. Enrollees, about 18 to 100 years old, lived in around 23 US areas. Before being deemed recovered, Cohort 3 donors had two negative PCRs, clearance, or symptom resolution. This CDR3 has 15 amino acids. With 4 bases removed from V and 1 base from J, the gap between germline ends came to 13 bases. Germline values: CDR1 LNHDA, CDR2 SQIVND (reference sequence). Sample: PBMCs or T cells enriched from blood (not recorded which). The rearrangement links TRBV19 to TRBJ1-2; the D gene is possibly TRBD1 (6 bases). This TCR was sampled from a woman aged 40 to 50 who had recovered from COVID-19. In DNA, the CDR3 is TGTGCCAGTAGTACTACAGGGCACAGTAACTATGGCTACACCTTC. As protein: CASSTTGHSNYGYTF.